Sequencing of this TCR beta chain was carried out in a study of T cells in women clearing cervical HPV infection. The CDR3 is made up of 15 amino acids. Germline V lookup: CDR1 GTSNPN, CDR2 SVGIG (reference sequence). The data were produced by immunoSEQ multiplex PCR, yet TCRdb's version contains in-frame clones alone and is incomplete. The sample has approximately 13,000 clones, and its top ten clones hold roughly 20%. On this clone itself: The read ends 3 residues before the CDR3 terminus; that terminus is restored from the germline J gene.

Sequenced input: blood buffy coat. The receptor was derived from a woman aged 18-70 years with a cervical HPV16 infection that either progressed to CIN3+ or cleared (not recorded which). This chain links TRBV30 with TRBJ2-2; 10 bases match TRBD1. CDR3 DNA, as far as it was read: TGTGCCTGGAGTCGACAGGGGGCCGCCAGTGAAAAG. This sequence encodes CAWSRQGAASEK. The whole CDR3 sequence is CAWSRQGAASEKLFF.